This TCR beta chain originates from a study of monozygotic twins with inflammatory bowel disease (dated by TCRdb to the late 2010s). A note on the overall study: A total of about 28 monozygotic twin pairs were included in the full study, comprising nine German pairs (four IBD-concordant, five IBD-discordant) and 19 IBD-discordant Danish pairs. Each individual had, on average, about 151 000 unique TCRalpha sequences and 181 000 unique TCRbeta sequences available for analysis. Disease-associated traits were sought mainly through comparisons between IBD patients and their genetically identical healthy co-twins within discordant pairs. Study-wide findings and limitations: Background noise and inter-individual variability may have been introduced into the repertoires by the differing immunosuppressive treatments among patients. TCRbeta repertoire diversity, by inverse Simpson index, was decreased in IBD patients compared with their healthy co-twins. Distinction between different T cell subtypes could not be achieved in the analysis. Repertoire similarity did not differ between concordant and discordant twins, possibly due to limited statistical power. Compared with healthy twins, IBD patients had fewer clonotypes in common with other individuals, a difference most pronounced in patients showing signs of disease activity. The results gave no support for a single strong signal or clonotype linked to IBD.

Library generation was performed with 5' RACE. Preparation of each TCR library used approximately 3,200 ng of total RNA. For each sample, cDNA was synthesized in eight separate reactions using SMARTScribe reverse transcriptase. During cDNA synthesis, unique molecular identifiers containing a 6-nucleotide sample barcode were introduced by template switching. Amplification of TCRalpha and TCRbeta cDNA involved two nested PCRs of approximately 16 and 10 cycles, and each PCR was followed by bead purification. Before amplification, the cDNA was treated with uracil DNA-glycosylase and purified using the QIAquick PCR purification kit. The second PCR added Illumina TruSeq-compatible adapters along with sample-specific barcodes. Library quality and concentration were checked on TapeStation and Qubit, and libraries were pooled at 5 to 6.5 ng each. The pooled libraries were sequenced with 2 x 100 bp reads and custom sequencing primers on an Illumina HiSeq2500 single-index Rapid Run. On the authors' methods: MiGEC version 1.2.6 was used for UMI-based consensus assembly, which corrected PCR and sequencing errors. V(D)J alignment, clonotype assembly and CDR3 extraction were performed with MiXCR version 2.1.1. Normalisation of gene usage, clonotype sharing and MAIT/NKT TCR abundance was achieved by analysing the top 1000, 10 000 and 20 000 clonotypes per sample. After downsampling to 27 000 UMIs, diversity was calculated as the inverse Simpson index using the vegan R package. Paired Mann-Whitney U tests were applied to discordant twin pairs, and Benjamini-Hochberg correction was used for multiple testing. TCRdb reprocessed the reads, reporting each CDR3 protein sequence once and no DNA. The V and J calls and clone size are TCRdb's, not the authors'. The sample's table covers about 380,000 distinct CDR3 sequences. The leading ten clones occupy 2.6% of the sample.

From each donor, an approximately 2.4 ml peripheral blood sample was collected into PAXgene tubes and kept at -80 degrees C. Without any T cell sorting, total RNA was extracted from whole blood using the PAXgene blood miRNA kit on an automated QIAcube. Peripheral blood from monozygotic twin pairs who were concordant or discordant for inflammatory bowel disease underwent deep TCRalpha and TCRbeta repertoire profiling using unique molecular barcoding. Smoking habits were recorded for all twin pairs, and each individual was classified as a current, former or never smoker. About this clonotype itself: It has no known antigen specificity.

CDR1 MRHNA and CDR2 SNTAGT were looked up in the germline V gene. The CDR3 sequence holds 15 residues, the cysteine and phenylalanine included. No DNA is recorded. The sequence joins TRBV6-4 to TRBJ1-2; with no DNA, the TCRdb D assignment of TRBD1 cannot be verified. Sequences were obtained from blood. This TCR was sampled from a human donor with ulcerative colitis or Crohn's disease, or a healthy co-twin of an affected twin (not recorded which). The CDR3 protein sequence reads: CASSDSETGLGGYTF.